There are a few counts of the clone carrying this T cell receptor (beta chain). The target antigen is unknown. This record comes from a study of T cells in Graves' hyperthyroidism and ophthalmopathy. Study-wide findings and caveats: Most thyroid clonotypes with frequency above 0.001 were detected in blood.

Uncontrolled infection, other autoimmune disease, pregnancy or lactation barred patients from enrollment. The CDR3 totals 15 residues. V shed 2 bases, J shed 7 bases, and the junction held 9 bases outside the gene matches. Germline V gene data show CDR1 as SGHRS and CDR2 as YFSETQ. Using RNA transcripts as the source, TCR beta CDR3 regions were amplified. The primer set for the first-round RT-PCR of the TCR CDR3 was HTBI. TCRdb ran MiXCR on the multiplex PCR reads and lists one entry per CDR3 protein. The table has approximately 700,000 distinct CDR3 sequences, 45% seen once. The TCR originated in an adult man with Graves' disease, either hyperthyroidism or ophthalmopathy (not recorded which). Input material: peripheral blood or thyroid tissue (not recorded which). The chain uses TRBV5-1 and TRBJ1-3; 7 nucleotides match TRBD1. The CDR3 loop reads CASSLAGTASNTIYF. CDR3 nucleotide sequence: TGCGCCAGCAGCTTAGCCGGGACAGCTTCGAACACCATATATTTT.